The 24 T cell receptor beta chains below all came from one sample that was sequenced in a study of early stage breast cancer tumors. The protocol was immunoSEQ multiplex PCR, while the TCRdb copy is restricted to in-frame clones and leaves out a portion. The sample records about 48,000 clones, about 80% being singletons. Material: blood. Receptors were obtained from a person in their fifties with breast cancer.

The V and J genes are TRBV9 and TRBJ2-5; D not certain. This CDR3 is built from 14 residues. V gave up 4 bases and J gave up 5 bases, with 15 bases separating them. Per the germline V gene, CDR1 is SGDLS and CDR2 is YYNGEE. CDR3 DNA: TGTGCCAGCAGCACCATGGGTTACGGGGAGACCCAGTACTTC. It yields the protein CASSTMGYGETQYF.

This chain links TRBV7-9 with TRBJ1-1; D gene uncertain. V was shortened by 1 base and J by 4 bases, with 7 bases between the two germline ends. The CDR3 runs to 13 residues. Germline values: CDR1 SEHNR, CDR2 FQNEAQ (reference sequence). CDR3 nucleotides: TGTGCCAGCAGCTTAGTCATGGGCACTGAAGCTTTCTTT. Protein: CASSLVMGTEAFF.

This chain connects TRBV5-1 to TRBJ1-2, with D unclear. The length of the CDR3 is 13 residues. In germline, CDR1 is SGHRS, CDR2 YFSETQ. V was cut by 1 base and J by 5 bases, with 9 bases left in between. The CDR3 bases are TGCGCCAGCAGCTTGTCTCATAATTATGGCTACACCTTC. Protein: CASSLSHNYGYTF. Combining the CDR3 with reference TRBV5-1 and TRBJ1-2 gives the whole variable domain KAGVTQTPRYLIKTRGQQVTLSCSPISGHRSVSWYQQTPGQGLQFLFEYFSETQRNKGNFPGRFSGRQFSNSRSEMNVSTLELGDSALYLCASSLSHNYGYTFGSGTRLTVV.

This sequence joins TRBV5-1 and TRBJ2-5; D is perhaps TRBD2 (5 bases). Germline loops: CDR1 SGHRS, CDR2 YFSETQ. V was shortened by 0 bases and J by 2 bases, with 8 bases between the two germline ends. The CDR3 totals 14 residues. CDR3 DNA sequence: TGCGCCAGCAGCTTGGCTAGCCCACAAGAGACCCAGTACTTC. Residues: CASSLASPQETQYF. Looking up the rest from reference TRBV5-1 and TRBJ2-5 gives the full variable domain: KAGVTQTPRYLIKTRGQQVTLSCSPISGHRSVSWYQQTPGQGLQFLFEYFSETQRNKGNFPGRFSGRQFSNSRSEMNVSTLELGDSALYLCASSLASPQETQYFGPGTRLLVL.

The chain carries TRBV19 and TRBJ2-3, with D maybe TRBD1 (5 bases). With 3 bases removed from V and 6 bases from J, the gap between germline ends came to 19 bases. Per the germline V gene, CDR1 is LNHDA and CDR2 is SQIVND (reference sequence). This CDR3 has 16 amino acids. CDR3 sequence reads: CASSILGPSSPDTQYF. The CDR3 DNA sequence: TGTGCCAGTAGTATCTTGGGGCCCTCCTCCCCCGATACGCAGTATTTT.

This clone occurred once. J is TRBJ2-2 and V is TRBV18; possibly TRBD1 for D (5 bases). This CDR3 has 16 amino acids. Trimming removed 2 bases from V and 0 bases from J, with 10 bases in between. The germline CDR1 and CDR2 sequences are KGHSH and LQKENI. CDR3 protein: CASSPIPTANTGELFF. The CDR3 bases are TGTGCCAGCTCACCAATACCGACAGCGAACACCGGGGAGCTGTTTTTT. The full variable domain, its missing parts supplied by reference TRBV18 and TRBJ2-2, is NAGVMQNPRHLVRRRGQEARLRCSPMKGHSHVYWYRQLPEEGLKFMVYLQKENIIDESGMPKERFSAEFPKEGPSILRIQQVVRGDSAAYFCASSPIPTANTGELFFGEGSRLTVL.

The rearrangement uses TRBV21-1 and TRBJ2-3. TRBV21-1 is termed a pseudogene. CDR3 size: 17 residues. The CDR3, as DNA: TGTGCCAGCAGCCCCCTGGGTGGGGTACTCCCCACAGATACGCAGTATTTT. It encodes CASSPLGGVLPTDTQYF.

This chain links TRBV27 with TRBJ2-7; the match to TRBD2 covers 8 bases. CDR1 is MNHEY and CDR2 is SMNVEV in the germline V gene (reference sequence). The CDR3 has 15 residues. J was trimmed by 6 bases and V by 5 bases; bases with no gene match: 12. This CDR3 reads CASSPGSGRRGEQYF. CDR3 DNA: TGTGCCAGCAGTCCCGGGAGCGGGAGAAGGGGCGAGCAGTACTTC.

J is TRBJ1-2 and V is TRBV28; D gene ambiguous. V was clipped by 3 bases and J by 3 bases, with 11 bases between them. The CDR3 extends over 14 amino acids. Germline values: CDR1 MDHEN, CDR2 SYDVKM. The CDR3 reads CASSLGMKHYGYTF. The CDR3 region has the DNA TGTGCCAGCAGTTTGGGGATGAAACACTATGGCTACACCTTC.

This rearrangement joins TRBV6-5 to TRBJ2-7, with D unresolved. Germline V CDR1 and CDR2: MNHEY, SVGAGI. The CDR3 sequence is 14 residues long. Trimming removed 0 bases from V and 8 bases from J, with 14 bases in between. CDR3 residues: CASSYSRSSPKQYF. The CDR3 bases are TGTGCCAGCAGTTACTCGAGGAGCAGTCCGAAGCAGTACTTC.

The chain links TRBV11-3 to TRBJ2-5; D is perhaps TRBD1 or TRBD2 (6 bases each). The CDR3 extends over 14 amino acids. Trimming shortened V by 0 bases and J by 7 bases, and 12 bases separated the two germline ends. In germline, CDR1 is SGHNT, CDR2 YENEEA. The CDR3 here is CASSLDHPGATQYF. In DNA, the CDR3 is TGTGCCAGCAGCTTAGATCATCCGGGGGCGACCCAGTACTTC. The full variable domain, its missing parts supplied by reference TRBV11-3 and TRBJ2-5, is EAGVVQSPRYKIIEKKQPVAFWCNPISGHNTLYWYLQNLGQGPELLIRYENEEAVDDSQLPKDRFSAERLKGVDSTLKIQPAELGDSAVYLCASSLDHPGATQYFGPGTRLLVL.

The chain combines TRBV6-4 with TRBJ2-3; 9 nucleotides agree with TRBD1. The CDR3 has 14 residues. Germline assignment: CDR1 MRHNA and CDR2 SNTAGT. V was clipped by 3 bases and J by 8 bases; unmatched bases: 6. For the CDR3, the DNA is TGTGCCAGCAGTGAACAGCCGACAGGGGGTACGCAGTATTTT. Protein sequence: CASSEQPTGGTQYF.

The chain links TRBV7-9 to TRBJ1-6, with 8 bases lining up with TRBD1. Germline V gene data show CDR1 as SEHNR and CDR2 as FQNEAQ (reference sequence). The CDR3 length is 14 residues. Trimming took 5 bases from V and 10 from J; bases not matched to a gene: 7. CDR3: CASSNVDRASPLHF. CDR3 nucleotide sequence: TGTGCCAGCAGCAACGTGGACAGGGCATCACCCCTCCACTTT.

The chain links TRBV19 to TRBJ1-2, with a possible D match to TRBD1 (5 bases). Germline values: CDR1 LNHDA, CDR2 SQIVND (reference sequence). V was clipped by 4 bases and J by 9 bases, with 9 bases between them. The CDR3 loop spans 11 amino acids. The CDR3 protein is CASSTRGSYTF. The CDR3, as DNA: TGTGCCAGTAGTACACGGGGGAGCTACACCTTC.

The rearrangement joins TRBV28 to TRBJ2-5, with unresolved D. V was trimmed by 6 bases and J by 0 bases, leaving 5 bases between them. The CDR3 runs to 12 residues. Germline V CDR1 and CDR2: MDHEN, SYDVKM. CDR3: CASRGYQETQYF. CDR3 bases: TGTGCCAGCAGGGGGTACCAAGAGACCCAGTACTTC. The full variable domain, in which reference TRBV28 and TRBJ2-5 provide the parts outside the CDR3, is DVKVTQSSRYLVKRTGEKVFLECVQDMDHENMFWYRQDPGLGLRLIYFSYDVKMKEKGDIPEGYSVSREKKERFSLILESASTNQTSMYLCASRGYQETQYFGPGTRLLVL.

The V call is TRBV6-6, the J call TRBJ1-4; no reliable D call. CDR1 and CDR2 from the germline V gene are MNHNY and SVGAGI (reference sequence). The CDR3 is 14 amino acids. The V end lost 2 bases, the J end lost 8 bases, and 12 bases lay between the germline ends. The CDR3 region has the DNA TGTGCCAGCAGTTACACGGGAGGTGGGGAAAAACTGTTTTTT. Translation: CASSYTGGGEKLFF.

CDR3 in amino acids: CASSLGDYQTYEQYF. The CDR3 nucleotides read TGTGCCAGCAGCTTGGGGGACTATCAAACCTACGAGCAGTACTTC. The chain has TRBV5-8 and TRBJ2-7; TRBD2 matches 7 bases. This CDR3 region has 15 residues. With V trimmed by 0 bases and J by 2 bases, 5 bases remained unmatched. CDR1 is SGHTS, CDR2 YDEGEE, per germline. The full variable domain, completed using reference TRBV5-8 and TRBJ2-7, is EAGVTQSPTHLIKTRGQQATLRCSPISGHTSVYWYQQALGLGLQFLLWYDEGEERNRGNFPPRFSGRQFPNYSSELNVNALELEDSALYLCASSLGDYQTYEQYFGPGTRLTVT.

This chain connects TRBV7-2 to TRBJ2-5; weak D call: TRBD2 (5 bases). Deletions cut 3 bases from V and 5 bases from J, with 13 bases between. Germline V CDR1 and CDR2: SGHTA, FQGNSA. This CDR3 contains 14 residues. CDR3 loop: CASSFQGSTETQYF. The CDR3 bases are TGTGCCAGCAGCTTCCAAGGGAGTACGGAGACCCAGTACTTC.

The J gene is TRBJ1-4, the V gene TRBV7-2; the D gene is possibly TRBD1 (5 bases). The V gene lost 1 base and the J gene lost 8 bases, with 11 bases spanning the gap. The V gene's germline CDR1 is SGHTA and CDR2 FQGNSA. This CDR3 spans 14 amino acids. CDR3 sequence: CASSLGDRDEKLFF. The CDR3 DNA reads TGTGCCAGCAGCTTAGGGGACCGGGACGAAAAACTGTTTTTT.

The genes are TRBV20-1 and TRBJ2-5, with unresolved D. This CDR3 is 11 amino acids long. Germline V CDR1 and CDR2: DFQATT, SNEGSKA (reference sequence). With 3 bases removed from V and 2 bases from J, the gap between germline ends came to 4 bases. The DNA for the CDR3 is TGCAGTGCTAGTCCACAAGAGACCCAGTACTTC. The encoded protein is CSASPQETQYF.

V and J are TRBV25-1 and TRBJ2-1; 7 bases align to TRBD1. The CDR3 sequence is 16 residues long. CDR1 and CDR2 (germline): MGHDK, SYGVNS. Trimming at V came to 2 bases and at J to 3 bases, leaving 7 bases not matched to a gene. CDR3 nucleotide sequence: TGTGCCAGCAGTGAAGCCTACAGGGGCTACTACAATGAGCAGTTCTTC. As protein: CASSEAYRGYYNEQFF.

The chain links TRBV10-3 to TRBJ2-7; D is possibly TRBD1 (6 bases). Germline CDR1 and CDR2: ENHRY and SYGVKD. The CDR3 extends over 14 amino acids. V lost 6 bases and J lost 5, with 17 bases in between. Here the CDR3 DNA reads TGTGCCATCAGACGGGACAAAAGTACCGACGAGCAGTACTTC. This gives the protein CAIRRDKSTDEQYF.

This sequence joins TRBV9 and TRBJ2-2; TRBD2 aligns across 14 bases. This CDR3 has 17 residues. Trimming cost V 6 bases and J 5 bases; bases outside gene matches: 9. Germline CDR1 is SGDLS and CDR2 is YYNGEE. CDR3 sequence reads: CASKDGTSGGRTGELFF. In nucleotides, the CDR3 is TGTGCCAGCAAGGACGGGACTAGCGGGGGTCGTACCGGGGAGCTGTTTTTT.

The chain employs TRBV9 and TRBJ1-2; 11 bases align to TRBD1. Germline CDR1 and CDR2: SGDLS and YYNGEE. The CDR3 consists of 14 residues. V shed 7 bases and J 0 bases; nucleotides not matched to a gene: 2. The CDR3 region has the DNA TGTGCCAGCTGGGGACAGGGGGCTAACTATGGCTACACCTTC. Amino acids: CASWGQGANYGYTF.